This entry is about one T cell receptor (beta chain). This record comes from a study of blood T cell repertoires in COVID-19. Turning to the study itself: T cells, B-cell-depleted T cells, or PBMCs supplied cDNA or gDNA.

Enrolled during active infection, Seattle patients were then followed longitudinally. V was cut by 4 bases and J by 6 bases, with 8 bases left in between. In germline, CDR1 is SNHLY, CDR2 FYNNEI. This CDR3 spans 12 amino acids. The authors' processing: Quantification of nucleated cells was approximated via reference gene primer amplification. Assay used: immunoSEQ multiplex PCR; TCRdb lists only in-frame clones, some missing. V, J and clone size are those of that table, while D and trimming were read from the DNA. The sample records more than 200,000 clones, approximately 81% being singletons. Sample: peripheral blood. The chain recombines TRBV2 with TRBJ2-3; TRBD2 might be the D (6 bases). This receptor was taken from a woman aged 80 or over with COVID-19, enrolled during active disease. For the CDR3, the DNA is TGTGCCAGCAGTGTGGGAGGCGATACGCAGTATTTT. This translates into CASSVGGDTQYF.